This note documents a single T cell receptor beta chain sequence. This sample was taken from a study of blood T cell repertoires in COVID-19. Looking at the study overall: PBMCs, B-cell-depleted T cells, or T cells were the source of the cDNA or gDNA that made up the material.

Original handling: Scientists estimated how many nucleated cells there were by amplifying reference gene primers. Some clones are missing from TCRdb's copy, which holds only in-frame ones; the method was immunoSEQ multiplex PCR. V, J and clone size derive from that table, while D and trimming were established from the DNA sequence. This table holds about 430,000 clones, over 75% found once. J gave up 1 base and V 6 bases, and 12 bases lay outside the gene matches. The CDR3 totals 18 residues. The V gene's germline CDR1 is MDHEN and CDR2 SYDVKM. Participant age was 18 to 89 years, and participants resided in about two dozen US areas. Cohort placement rested on clinical history that participants reported themselves.

The V gene is TRBV28, the J gene TRBJ2-3, with 11 bases that match TRBD2. The material sequenced was PBMCs or T cells enriched from blood (not recorded which). This TCR was sampled from a woman between 18 and 29 years old who had been exposed to COVID-19. The CDR3 here is CASSQYSGGAWGTDTQYF. Here the CDR3 DNA reads TGTGCCAGCAGCCAATATAGCGGGGGGGCATGGGGCACAGATACGCAGTATTTT.